These T cell receptor beta chains were read from a single sample in a study of blood T cell repertoires in COVID-19. Profiling relied on immunoSEQ multiplex PCR, and the TCRdb table lists in-frame clones only, not all of them. The table shows about 200,000 clones, with about 78% occurring only once. Sequencing was done on a sample of peripheral blood. The receptors derive from a woman between 65 and 79 years old with acute or convalescent COVID-19. Each CDR3 is given with its conserved first and last residue.

>10|TRBJ1-1|TRBV29-1
CSVWTDEAFF
>15|TRBJ2-5|TRBV6-6
CASSYSGTLQETQYF
>14|TRBJ2-3|TRBV3-1/TRBV3-2
CASSQVAVSDTQYF
>14|TRBJ2-7|TRBV6-5
CASSRDSNSYEQYF
>13|TRBJ1-4|TRBV12-3/TRBV12-4
CASRSPPIEKLFF
>14|TRBJ2-5|TRBV2
CASSGDRVAETQYF
>13|TRBJ2-3|TRBV10-3
CATLAGLTDTQYF
>15|TRBJ2-7|TRBV3-1/TRBV3-2
CASSQEAGGRYEQYF
>14|TRBJ2-5|TRBV27
CASSRERPQETQYF
>13|TRBJ2-5|TRBV28
CASSLWRKETQYF
>15|TRBJ2-1|TRBV7-2
CASSADWGLSNEQFF
>16|TRBJ2-6|TRBV3-1/TRBV3-2
CASSQDPGYGANVLTF
>16|TRBJ1-6|TRBV6-5
CASSYSSRPGNSPLHF
>16|TRBJ2-6|TRBV24-1
CATSDPTGAGANVLTF
>16|TRBJ2-7|TRBV30
CAWSLGTVQSRYEQYF
>14|TRBJ1-5|TRBV6-5
CASTPGTGGIAQHF
>14|TRBJ2-1|TRBV4-2
CASSKEGTRDEQFF
>13|TRBJ1-5|TRBV27
CASNRGTSQPQHF
>16|TRBJ1-1|TRBV3-1/TRBV3-2
CASSLRDRGTNTEAFF
>14|TRBJ1-2|TRBV18
CASSPGTGSNGYTF
>13|TRBJ2-2|TRBV3-1/TRBV3-2
CASSQDVTGELFF
>14|TRBJ2-1|TRBV10-2
CASSLSGRYNEQFF
>14|TRBJ1-2|TRBV5-6
CASSLKGGYYGYTF
>13|TRBJ1-5|TRBV18
CASSTGAFQPQHF
>14|TRBJ2-5|TRBV4-1
CASSQGSSALTQYF
>13|TRBJ1-3|TRBV19
CASINFSGNTIYF
>14|TRBJ2-2|TRBV5-1
CASDRAPERGELFF
>14|TRBJ2-2|TRBV28
CASMGARDTGELFF
>13|TRBJ2-5|TRBV29-1
CSARGFTQETQYF
>14|TRBJ2-7|TRBV18
CASSPSDTGYEQYF
>14|TRBJ1-1|TRBV2
CASNQGAGNTEAFF
>15|TRBJ2-7|TRBV5-1
CASSAQQGGAYEQYF
>18|TRBJ2-1|TRBV9
CASSYGTSGRGSYNEQFF
>18|TRBJ2-3|TRBV15
CATSRGPLTSGRTDTQYF
>14|TRBJ1-2|TRBV24-1
CATSERGQNYGYTF
>19|TRBJ1-6|TRBV5-3
CARSPLGPGASSYNSPLHF
>11|TRBJ2-1|TRBV29-1
CSPEGSNEQFF